This entry lists 3 T cell receptor beta chains sequenced from one sample in a study of T cells in women clearing cervical HPV infection. Only in-frame clones appear in the TCRdb table, and some are missing; sequencing was by immunoSEQ multiplex PCR. This listing includes roughly 30,000 clones. What was sequenced was blood buffy coat. The receptors were sampled from a woman aged 18-69 years with a cervical HPV16 infection that either progressed to CIN3+ or cleared (not recorded which).

With respect to this clone: The read falls 3 residues short of the CDR3 end, and the missing part is taken from the germline J gene. This sequence joins TRBV20-1 and TRBJ2-5; TRBD2 matches at 11 bases. J gave up 5 bases and V 8 bases, and 13 bases lay outside the gene matches. The germline V gene encodes CDR1 DFQATT and CDR2 SNEGSKA (reference sequence). The length of the CDR3 is 15 residues. The part of the CDR3 DNA that was read is TGCAGTTCAAGAATAGCGGGGGGGCAGTGGGAGACC. Amino acids: CSSRIAGGQWET. The full CDR3 sequence reads CSSRIAGGQWETQYF.

With regard to this clone: The read gets to within 3 residues of the CDR3 end, and the germline J gene fills in the rest. The rearrangement uses TRBV19 and TRBJ1-1; TRBD1 matches 8 bases. The CDR3 runs 16 residues. The junction had 11 bases not matched to a gene; V was cut back by 4 bases and J by 4 bases. Germline loops: CDR1 LNHDA, CDR2 SQIVND (reference sequence). CDR3 loop: CASSRLSTGAGTEAFF. The sequenced CDR3 bases are TGTGCCAGTAGTAGACTCTCGACAGGGGCTGGCACTGAA.

As regards this clone: Read coverage stops 3 residues before the CDR3 terminus; the germline J gene supplies the remainder. This chain links TRBV2 with TRBJ2-7, with 7 bases lining up with TRBD1. The germline CDR1 and CDR2 sequences are SNHLY and FYNNEI. The ends lost 4 bases at V and 2 bases at J; junction bases unmatched: 5. The CDR3 runs 14 residues. CDR3 protein: CASSVRGLTYEQYF. CDR3 bases read: TGTGCCAGCAGTGTGAGGGGGCTGACCTACGAG.